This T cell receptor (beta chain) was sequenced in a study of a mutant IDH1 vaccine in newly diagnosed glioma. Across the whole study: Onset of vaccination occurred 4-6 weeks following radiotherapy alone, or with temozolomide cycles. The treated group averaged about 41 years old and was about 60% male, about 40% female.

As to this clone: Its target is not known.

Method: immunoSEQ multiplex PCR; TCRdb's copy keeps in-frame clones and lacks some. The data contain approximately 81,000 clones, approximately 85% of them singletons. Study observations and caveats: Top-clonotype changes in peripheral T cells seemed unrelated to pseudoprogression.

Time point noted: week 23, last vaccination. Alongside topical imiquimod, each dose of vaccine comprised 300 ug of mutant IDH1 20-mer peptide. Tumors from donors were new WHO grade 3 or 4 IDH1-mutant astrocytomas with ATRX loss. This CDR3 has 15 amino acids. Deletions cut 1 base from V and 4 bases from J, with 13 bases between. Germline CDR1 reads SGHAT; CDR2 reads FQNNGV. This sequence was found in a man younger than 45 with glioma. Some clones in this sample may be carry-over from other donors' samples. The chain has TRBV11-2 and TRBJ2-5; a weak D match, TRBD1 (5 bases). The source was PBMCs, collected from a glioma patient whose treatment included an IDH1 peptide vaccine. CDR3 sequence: CASSLVKRQGETQYF. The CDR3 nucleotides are TGTGCCAGCAGCTTAGTGAAAAGGCAGGGAGAGACCCAGTACTTC.